The clone carrying this TCR beta chain came up once. The primer mix had 60 Vbeta and 13 Jbeta primers. The assay was immunoSEQ multiplex PCR, and TCRdb's table has in-frame clones only and misses some. The sample includes over 150,000 clones, about 85% seen only once; the top ten take 1%. The entry originates in a study of cytomegalovirus exposure and HLA in healthy donors. V was pared by 3 bases and J by 5 bases, with 5 bases of the junction left unmatched. The length of the CDR3 is 15 residues. The germline CDR1 and CDR2 sequences are KGHSH and LQKENI. Likely unrecorded immune exposures existed in these nominally healthy donors.

The chain couples TRBV18 to TRBJ1-5; 9 bases match TRBD1. What was sequenced was PBMCs. The sequence was obtained from a boy aged 2-9 years in good health and CMV-seronegative. The CDR3 region is CASSPLQGADQPQHF. DNA of the CDR3: TGTGCCAGCTCACCTTTACAGGGGGCCGATCAGCCCCAGCATTTT.